Following are 7 T cell receptor beta chains from one sample sequenced in a study of blood T cell repertoires in COVID-19. Method: immunoSEQ multiplex PCR; TCRdb's copy keeps in-frame clones and lacks some. The sample has 75,000 to 95,000 clones, about 79% seen once. Sequenced: peripheral blood. All receptors derive from a man aged 55 to 70 with acute or convalescent COVID-19.

This clone was observed a few times. The chain links TRBV4-1 to TRBJ1-2; D is unclear. CDR1 is MGHRA and CDR2 is YSYEKL in the germline V gene. Trimming left V 0 bases short and J 5 bases short, with 7 bases between. CDR3 length: 13 amino acids. CDR3 in DNA: TGCGCCAGCAGCCAAGACCAAACTTATGGCTACACCTTC. This encodes CASSQDQTYGYTF.

This clone was counted a few times. CDR3 DNA: TGCGCCAGCAGCCAAGGAGACACAGACAATCAGCCCCAGCATTTT. Amino acids: CASSQGDTDNQPQHF. The chain carries TRBV4-1 and TRBJ1-5; D remains ambiguous. The CDR3 is made up of 15 amino acids. V gave up 1 base and J gave up 3 bases, with 10 bases separating them. Germline V gives CDR1 MGHRA, CDR2 YSYEKL.

J is TRBJ1-2 and V is TRBV19, with 8 bases identical to TRBD1. Germline CDR1 LNHDA, CDR2 SQIVND (reference sequence). J lost 2 bases, V lost 7 bases, and 9 bases had no gene match. The CDR3 runs 15 residues. CDR3 residues: CASTLRDRRNYGYTF. The CDR3 DNA reads TGTGCCAGTACCCTCCGGGACAGGAGAAACTATGGCTACACCTTC.

The chain combines TRBV27 with TRBJ1-6; no clear D gene. The CDR3 covers 15 residues. Germline CDR1 is MNHEY and CDR2 is SMNVEV (reference sequence). Trimming took 6 bases from V and 0 from J, leaving 9 bases between them. The CDR3 is CASRDPSSYNSPLHF. In nucleotides, the CDR3 is TGTGCCAGCAGAGATCCGAGCTCCTATAATTCACCCCTCCACTTT.

V gene TRBV7-8 combines with J gene TRBJ2-7; D gene ambiguous. Germline values: CDR1 SGHVS, CDR2 FQNEAQ. CDR3 length: 12 amino acids. V lost 3 bases, J lost 3 bases, and 6 bases lay in between. The CDR3 nucleotides are TGTGCCAGCAGCTTTGCAGGCTACGAGCAGTACGTC. It specifies CASSFAGYEQYV.

The V and J genes are TRBV5-6 and TRBJ2-1; 9 bases align to TRBD2. Looked up from germline, CDR1 is SGHDT and CDR2 is YYEEEE. The ends lost 4 bases at V and 9 bases at J; junction bases unmatched: 14. This CDR3 is 16 amino acids long. The CDR3, as DNA: TGTGCCAGCAGCAATACCGGGACTAGCTTAATCGTTGAGCAGTTCTTC. Its translation is CASSNTGTSLIVEQFF.

The chain carries TRBV19 and TRBJ2-1; 7 nucleotides align to TRBD1. The CDR3 runs 14 residues. Germline V lookup: CDR1 LNHDA, CDR2 SQIVND (reference sequence). The V and J ends lost 9 bases and 4 bases, in that order; junction bases with no gene match: 9. CDR3 protein: CASTDRNNYNEQFF. The CDR3 DNA reads TGTGCCAGCACGGACAGGAACAATTACAATGAGCAGTTCTTC.